This T cell receptor (beta chain) stems from a study of T cell repertoires in cytomegalovirus infection. TCRdb ran MiXCR on the reads and lists one entry per CDR3 protein. The table lists 510,000 or so distinct CDR3 sequences, about 30% of them singletons. The CDR3 extends over 21 amino acids. The germline V gene encodes CDR1 MGHDK and CDR2 SYGVNS. Trimming removed 4 bases at V and 1 base at J, with 29 bases between. The TCR originated in a human donor in good health (CMV status not recorded). Some clones in this sample may be carry-over from other donors' samples. The genes are TRBV25-1 and TRBJ2-1; D could derive from TRBD1 or TRBD2 (5 bases each). Sequences were obtained from PBMCs. The CDR3 DNA sequence: TGTGCCAGCAGTGGAAGACGAGGGGTAATGACGAAGGGCCCGTCCTACAATGAGCAGTTCTTC. Protein product: CASSGRRGVMTKGPSYNEQFF.